This T cell receptor (beta chain) was profiled in a study of T cells expressing NK-cell markers. TCRdb reanalyzed the 5' RACE reads and collapses them to one entry per CDR3 protein, without DNA. This repertoire includes 350,000 to 400,000 distinct CDR3 sequences. The CDR3 consists of 13 residues. CDR1 and CDR2 from the germline V gene are SEHNR and FQNEAQ (reference sequence). The sequence was collected from a woman aged 45 to 65 in good health. Sequencing input: blood T cells: a sorted CD56 or NKG2C T cell subset, CD4+ or CD8+ T cells, or bulk PBMC T cells (not recorded which). This sequence joins TRBV7-9 and TRBJ1-1; TCRdb calls TRBD1, which cannot be checked without DNA. The CDR3 sequence is CASSLDRSDWAFF.